This TCR beta chain was retrieved from a study of beta chain features in type 1 diabetes. Expressed TCRB transcripts got sequenced, as all isolated RNA was reverse transcribed. The table came from immunoSEQ multiplex PCR; TCRdb's copy has only in-frame clones and leaves some out. The data contain about 650,000 clones, 9.5% to 15% of them singletons. A remark on this clone: Antigen: not known.

General study points: The analysis here could not establish whether HLA type shapes TCRB rearrangement. A moderate, significant TCRB CDR3 shortening appeared in type 1 diabetes across four CD4+ subsets.

Sequenced material: naive CD4+ T cells from blood. This receptor was identified in a man aged 30-40 years with type 1 diabetes.

The CDR3 protein is CSVEASGTGGIYYGYTF. Here the CDR3 DNA reads TGCAGCGTTGAAGCCTCCGGGACAGGGGGCATCTACTATGGCTACACCTTC. The gene calls are TRBV29-1 and TRBJ1-2, with TRBD1 identical over 12 bases. Per germline, CDR1 SQVTM and CDR2 ANQGSEA. V shed 1 base and J 3 bases; nucleotides not matched to a gene: 9. The CDR3 runs to 17 residues. The full variable domain, its missing parts supplied by reference TRBV29-1 and TRBJ1-2, is SAVISQKPSRDICQRGTSLTIQCQVDSQVTMMFWYRQQPGQSLTLIATANQGSEATYESGFVIDKFPISRPNLTFSTLTVSNMSPEDSSIYLCSVEASGTGGIYYGYTFGSGTRLTVV.